The 16 T cell receptor beta chains below were found in one sample sequenced in a study of regulatory T cells in long-lasting Graves disease (dated by TCRdb to about 2021). The library relied on multiplex PCR. Sequenced on an Illumina HiSeq 4000. CDR3 regions were amplified by Arm-PCR with iRepertoire HTBI primers to construct TCR beta libraries. The public reads were quality trimmed at Q25 with fastp and then assembled into clones with MiXCR by TCRdb, keeping productive beta chains. Records with the same CDR3 protein are collapsed into one entry carrying the most frequent genes and DNA. The sample table lists some 490,000 distinct CDR3 sequences, approximately 12% of them with a count of one. The ten largest clones add up to almost 9% of the sample. The time point label, as the study defines it: newly diagnosed GD, antithyroid drugs for less than 3 months. RNA was extracted from PBMCs in TRIzol for both TCR sequencing and RNA sequencing.

This sample also belongs to another study, concerning T cells in Graves' hyperthyroidism and ophthalmopathy.

The sequences come from peripheral blood mononuclear cells (PBMCs), collected at new diagnosis, from a patient treated with antithyroid drugs. The receptors originated from a woman in her twenties or thirties with Graves disease. Donor details come from another sample of the same person, matched by shared clones.

This clonotype was observed many times. The chain recombines TRBV2 with TRBJ1-5, with 9 nucleotides matching TRBD1. The J segment lost 6 bases and the V segment lost 1 base, leaving 1 base of the junction unmatched. This CDR3 contains 14 residues. Germline V gene lookup returns CDR1 SNHLY and CDR2 FYNNEI. CDR3 in amino acids: CASSEDRGRQPQHF. In nucleotides, the CDR3 is TGTGCCAGCAGTGAAGACAGGGGGCGTCAGCCCCAGCATTTT.

With regard to this clonotype: A far larger clone is a single base away, which makes a read error likely. This chain joins TRBV12-3 or TRBV12-4 and TRBJ2-3; 10 positions agree with TRBD1. The J call may be in error: the DNA end matches TRBJ2-1 better. The CDR3 sequence is 19 residues long. The CDR3 nucleotides read TGTGCCAGCACAAAAGGACAATCGTGGTGGGACAGGGGATATGCTGAGCAGTTCTTC. Translation gives CASTKGQSWWDRGYAEQFF.

Points on this clonotype: A much bigger clone sits one base away, suggesting this may be a read error. This sequence joins TRBV6-1 and TRBJ2-1, with 13 positions matching TRBD2. The CDR3 consists of 17 residues. Germline lookup yields CDR1 MNHNS and CDR2 SASEGT. This chain's CDR3 is CASGDRGLAGPAGEHFF. The CDR3 nucleotides read TGTGCCAGCGGAGACCGGGGACTAGCGGGACCTGCCGGTGAGCATTTCTTC.

Many counts were recorded for this clonotype. This chain joins TRBV20-1 and TRBJ2-3; D gene uncertain. The CDR3 consists of 14 residues. V was pared by 5 bases and J by 5 bases, with 17 bases between. CDR1 is DFQATT and CDR2 is SNEGSKA in the germline V gene (reference sequence). CDR3 nucleotide sequence: TGCAGTGCTCCCCCCCTGGGGATAGGAGATACGCAGTATTTT. Translated, it gives CSAPPLGIGDTQYF.

V and J are TRBV10-2 and TRBJ2-4, with 12 bases identical to TRBD2. In germline, CDR1 is WSHSY, CDR2 SAAADI. Trimming took 6 bases from V and 0 from J; bases not matched to a gene: 12. The CDR3 has 19 amino acids. The CDR3 nucleotides are TGCGCCAGCAGACCGACTAGCGGGAGTAGCCGGGGAGCCAAAAACATTCAGTACTTC. This encodes CASRPTSGSSRGAKNIQYF.

This clonotype was seen many times. The rearrangement links TRBV10-3 to TRBJ2-1; D is perhaps TRBD1 (5 bases). Trimming took off 6 bases at V and 9 bases at J, with 15 bases between the two ends. CDR1 is ENHRY and CDR2 is SYGVKD in the germline V gene. The CDR3 is 13 amino acids. CDR3 in DNA: TGTGCCATCAGCGGATTCTTTCAGGGTGAGCAGTTCTTC. Protein: CAISGFFQGEQFF.

The chain is built from TRBV27 and TRBJ2-7, with TRBD1 matching 8 bases. CDR3 size: 15 residues. Trimming cost V 6 bases and J 7 bases; bases outside gene matches: 14. The germline V gene has CDR1 MNHEY and CDR2 SMNVEV (reference sequence). Here the CDR3 DNA reads TGTGCCAGCAGCCGACCAGGGGGCCTCTTCGTGGAGCAGTACTTC. Residues: CASSRPGGLFVEQYF.

This clonotype was seen repeatedly, ten times or more. The chain combines TRBV7-9 with TRBJ1-4; D unresolved. Looked up from germline, CDR1 is SEHNR and CDR2 is FQNEAQ (reference sequence). V was trimmed by 0 bases and J by 7 bases, leaving 6 bases between them. The CDR3 is 13 amino acids. CDR3 bases: TGTGCCAGCAGCTTAGCAGCAGCTGAAAAACTGTTTTTT. Translation: CASSLAAAEKLFF.

This clonotype showed up just a few times. The V gene is TRBV6-2 or TRBV6-3, the J gene TRBJ2-5; 10 bases agree with TRBD1. The trim removed 7 bases at V and 4 bases at J, leaving 12 bases unmatched. CDR1 and CDR2 from the germline V gene are MNHEY and SVGEGT. The CDR3 contains 16 residues. CDR3 region: CASNAIDRGLRETQYF. CDR3 bases: TGTGCCAGCAACGCTATCGACAGGGGGCTTCGAGAGACCCAGTACTTC.

This clonotype was detected many times. V and J are TRBV11-2 and TRBJ2-1; 9 bases match TRBD2. In germline, CDR1 is SGHAT, CDR2 FQNNGV. CDR3 length equals 15 residues. V was clipped by 1 base and J by 5 bases; unmatched bases: 3. Written as DNA, the CDR3 is TGTGCCAGCAGCTTAGGGGCTAGCGGGAACAATGAGCAGTTCTTC. Translated: CASSLGASGNNEQFF.

This clonotype appeared many times. The chain joins TRBV20-1 to TRBJ1-2; 7 nucleotides agree with TRBD1. With 4 bases clipped from V and 3 bases from J, the junction kept 5 bases outside the gene matches. Germline values: CDR1 DFQATT, CDR2 SNEGSKA (reference sequence). There are 13 residues in the CDR3. The CDR3 is CSATQGIYYGYTF. The CDR3 DNA reads as TGCAGTGCTACACAGGGGATTTACTATGGCTACACCTTC.

The table lists this clonotype with many counts. The genes are TRBV11-1 and TRBJ2-7; D remains unclear. This CDR3 is 13 amino acids long. CDR1 is SGHAT and CDR2 is FQDESV in the germline V gene (reference sequence). The ends were cut back, 5 bases at V and 3 bases at J, with 11 bases in the middle. The CDR3 DNA reads TGTGCCAGCAGCCCCCGGAAGGACTACGAGCAGTACTTC. It is translated as CASSPRKDYEQYF.

This clonotype was detected a few times. The V gene is TRBV30, the J gene TRBJ1-1, with D possibly TRBD1 on 6 matching bases. CDR1 and CDR2 from the germline V gene are GTSNPN and SVGIG (reference sequence). V dropped 3 bases and J dropped 0 bases, with 26 bases sitting between them. This CDR3 is 19 amino acids long. The CDR3 spells CAWRRRTGWVGSMNTEAFF. In DNA form, the CDR3 reads TGTGCCTGGAGGAGAAGAACAGGGTGGGTGGGATCGATGAACACTGAAGCTTTCTTT.

This clonotype was detected many times. The chain recombines TRBV5-8 with TRBJ2-5, with unresolved D. The CDR3 is made up of 14 amino acids. Germline loops: CDR1 SGHTS, CDR2 YDEGEE. V lost 1 base, J lost 5 bases, and 12 bases lay in between. CDR3 sequence reads: CASSLWSEWETQYF. The CDR3 DNA reads as TGTGCCAGCAGCTTGTGGTCCGAATGGGAGACCCAGTACTTC.

This clonotype was counted many times. A read error may explain this, as a much larger clone is one base away. The chain employs TRBV28 and TRBJ2-7; the match to TRBD1 covers 10 bases. This CDR3 contains 15 residues. Germline V CDR1 and CDR2: MDHEN, SYDVKM. J lost 2 bases, V lost 5 bases, and 6 bases had no gene match. The CDR3 nucleotides read TGTGCCAGCAGTGCACCGGGACAGGGGACCTACGAGCAGTACTTC. This encodes CASSAPGQGTYEQYF. Combining the CDR3 with reference TRBV28 and TRBJ2-7 gives the whole variable domain DVKVTQSSRYLVKRTGEKVFLECVQDMDHENMFWYRQDPGLGLRLIYFSYDVKMKEKGDIPEGYSVSREKKERFSLILESASTNQTSMYLCASSAPGQGTYEQYFGPGTRLTVT.

The chain uses TRBV6-9 and TRBJ2-7; D perhaps matches TRBD1 (6 bases). From germline, CDR1 is MNHGY and CDR2 SVAAGI. Deletions cut 4 bases from V and 2 bases from J, with 12 bases between. There are 14 residues in the CDR3. The CDR3 nucleotides read TGTGCCAGCAGTTTAACCGGGACACCCTACGAGCAGTACTTC. Its translation: CASSLTGTPYEQYF.